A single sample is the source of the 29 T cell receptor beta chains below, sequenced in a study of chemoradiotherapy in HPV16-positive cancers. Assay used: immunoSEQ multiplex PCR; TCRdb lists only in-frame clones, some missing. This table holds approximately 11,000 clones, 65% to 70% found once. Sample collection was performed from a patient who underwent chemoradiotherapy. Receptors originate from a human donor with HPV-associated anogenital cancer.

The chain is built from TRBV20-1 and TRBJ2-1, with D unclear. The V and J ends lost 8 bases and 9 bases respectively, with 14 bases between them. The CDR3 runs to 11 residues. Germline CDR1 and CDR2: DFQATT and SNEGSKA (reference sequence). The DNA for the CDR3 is TGCAGTTCCGATCTCTACGGTGAGCAGTTCTTC. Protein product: CSSDLYGEQFF.

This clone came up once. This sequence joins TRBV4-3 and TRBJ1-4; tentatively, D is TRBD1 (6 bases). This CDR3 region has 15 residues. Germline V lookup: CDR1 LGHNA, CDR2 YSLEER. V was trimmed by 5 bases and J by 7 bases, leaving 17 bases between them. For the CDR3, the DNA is TGCGCCAGCAGCTCCAGGGGTAACGAGGGTGAAAAACTGTTTTTT. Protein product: CASSSRGNEGEKLFF.

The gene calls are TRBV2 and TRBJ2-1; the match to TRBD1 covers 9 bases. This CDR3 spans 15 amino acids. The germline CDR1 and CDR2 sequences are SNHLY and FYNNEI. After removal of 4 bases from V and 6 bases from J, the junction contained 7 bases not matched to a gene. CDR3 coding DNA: TGTGCCAGCAGTGGGGACAGGGTGGGATTCAATGAGCAGTTCTTC. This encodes CASSGDRVGFNEQFF.

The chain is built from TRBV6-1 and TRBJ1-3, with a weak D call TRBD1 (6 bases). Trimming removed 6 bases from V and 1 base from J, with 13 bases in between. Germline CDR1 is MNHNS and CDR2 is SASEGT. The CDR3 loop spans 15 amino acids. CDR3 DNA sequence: TGTGCCAGCAGCAGAGGGGGGTTATCTGGAAACACCATATATTTT. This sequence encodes CASSRGGLSGNTIYF.

CDR3 in DNA: TGCGCCAGCAGCAGTGACACTAGCGGGGGTAAGGAGCAGTACTTC. This sequence encodes CASSSDTSGGKEQYF. The chain couples TRBV5-1 to TRBJ2-7; TRBD2 matches 11 bases. Germline lookup yields CDR1 SGHRS and CDR2 YFSETQ. CDR3 length: 15 residues. The ends lost 4 bases at V and 7 bases at J; junction bases unmatched: 10.

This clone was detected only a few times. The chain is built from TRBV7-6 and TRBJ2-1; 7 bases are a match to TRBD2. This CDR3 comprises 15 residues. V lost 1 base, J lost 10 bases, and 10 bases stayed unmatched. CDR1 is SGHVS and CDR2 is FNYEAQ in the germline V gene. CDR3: CASSLERAGQGEQFF. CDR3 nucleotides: TGTGCCAGCAGCTTAGAGCGAGCGGGGCAAGGGGAGCAGTTCTTC. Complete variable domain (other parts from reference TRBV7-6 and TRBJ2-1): GAGVSQSPRYKVTKRGQDVALRCDPISGHVSLYWYRQALGQGPEFLTYFNYEAQQDKSGLPNDRFSAERPEGSISTLTIQRTEQRDSAMYRCASSLERAGQGEQFFGPGTRLTVL.

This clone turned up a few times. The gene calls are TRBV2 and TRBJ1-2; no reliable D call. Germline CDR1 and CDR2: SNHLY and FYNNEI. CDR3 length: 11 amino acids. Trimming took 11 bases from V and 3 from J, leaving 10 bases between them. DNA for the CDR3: TGTGCCGGCACTCCCTACTATGGCTACACCTTC. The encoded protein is CAGTPYYGYTF.

The CDR3 DNA reads as TGTGCCAGCAGCTTCCCGGAGGGGGTCACTGAAGCTTTCTTT. Translated: CASSFPEGVTEAFF. The V and J genes are TRBV7-2 and TRBJ1-1; a possible D gene is TRBD1 (6 bases). This CDR3 spans 14 amino acids. Germline assignment: CDR1 SGHTA and CDR2 FQGNSA. Between the trimmed V and J ends, which lost 3 bases and 4 bases, there was a span of 12 bases.

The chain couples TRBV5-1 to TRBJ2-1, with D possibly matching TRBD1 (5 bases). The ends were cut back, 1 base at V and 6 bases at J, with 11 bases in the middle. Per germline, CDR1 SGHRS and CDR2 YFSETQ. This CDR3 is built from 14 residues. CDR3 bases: TGCGCCAGCAGCTTGACAGGTTCCCCCAATGAGCAGTTCTTC. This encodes CASSLTGSPNEQFF.

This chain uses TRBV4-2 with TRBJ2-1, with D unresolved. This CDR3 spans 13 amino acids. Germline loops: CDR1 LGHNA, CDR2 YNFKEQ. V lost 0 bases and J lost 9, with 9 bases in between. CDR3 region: CASSQEAGAEQFF. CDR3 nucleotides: TGTGCCAGCAGCCAAGAGGCCGGCGCTGAGCAGTTCTTC.

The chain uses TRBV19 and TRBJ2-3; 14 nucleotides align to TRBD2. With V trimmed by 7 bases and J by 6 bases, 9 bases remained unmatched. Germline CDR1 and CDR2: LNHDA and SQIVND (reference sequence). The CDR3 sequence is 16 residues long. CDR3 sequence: CASTGLAGGRGDTQYF. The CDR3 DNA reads TGTGCCAGTACCGGACTAGCGGGGGGCCGCGGGGATACGCAGTATTTT. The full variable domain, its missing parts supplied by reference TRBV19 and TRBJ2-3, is DGGITQSPKYLFRKEGQNVTLSCEQNLNHDAMYWYRQDPGQGLRLIYYSQIVNDFQKGDIAEGYSVSREKKESFPLTVTSAQKNPTAFYLCASTGLAGGRGDTQYFGPGTRLTVL.

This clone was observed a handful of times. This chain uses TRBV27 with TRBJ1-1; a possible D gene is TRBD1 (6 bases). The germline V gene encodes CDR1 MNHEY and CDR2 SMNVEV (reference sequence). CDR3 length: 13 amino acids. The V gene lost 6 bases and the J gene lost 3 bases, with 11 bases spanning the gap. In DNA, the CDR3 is TGTGCCAGCAGACAAGGACAGTACACTGAAGCTTTCTTT. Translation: CASRQGQYTEAFF.

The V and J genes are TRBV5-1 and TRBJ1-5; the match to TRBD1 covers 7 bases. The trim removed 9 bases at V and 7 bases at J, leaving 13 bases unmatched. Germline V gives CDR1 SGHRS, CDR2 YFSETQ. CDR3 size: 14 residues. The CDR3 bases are TGCGCCACCGCACAGGGGTCCTCTTGGCAGCCCCAGCATTTT. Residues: CATAQGSSWQPQHF.

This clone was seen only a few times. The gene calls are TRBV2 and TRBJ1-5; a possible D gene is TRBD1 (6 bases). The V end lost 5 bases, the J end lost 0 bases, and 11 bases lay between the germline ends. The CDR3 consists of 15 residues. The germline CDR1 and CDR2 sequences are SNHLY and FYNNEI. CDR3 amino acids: CASSRTENSNQPQHF. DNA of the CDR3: TGTGCCAGCAGTCGGACAGAGAATAGCAATCAGCCCCAGCATTTT.

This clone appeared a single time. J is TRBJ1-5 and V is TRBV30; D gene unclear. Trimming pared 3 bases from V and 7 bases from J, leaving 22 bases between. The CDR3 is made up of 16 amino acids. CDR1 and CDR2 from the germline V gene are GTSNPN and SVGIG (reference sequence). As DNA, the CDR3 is TGTGCCTGGAGCACCGATACCGGGGTCTCCACCCAGCCCCAGCATTTT. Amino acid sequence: CAWSTDTGVSTQPQHF.

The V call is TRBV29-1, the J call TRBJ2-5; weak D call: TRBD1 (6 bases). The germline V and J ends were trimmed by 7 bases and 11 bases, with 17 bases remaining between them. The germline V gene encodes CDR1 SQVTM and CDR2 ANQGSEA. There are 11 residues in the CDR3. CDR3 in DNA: TGCAGCGCGGGACAATCGGAAGAGCAGTACTTC. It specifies CSAGQSEEQYF.

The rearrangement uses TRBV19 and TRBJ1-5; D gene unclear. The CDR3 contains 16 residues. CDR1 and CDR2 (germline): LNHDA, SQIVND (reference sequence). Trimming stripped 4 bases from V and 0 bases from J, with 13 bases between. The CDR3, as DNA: TGTGCCAGTAGTAGCCTTTGGCGAGATAGCAATCAGCCCCAGCATTTT. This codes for CASSSLWRDSNQPQHF.

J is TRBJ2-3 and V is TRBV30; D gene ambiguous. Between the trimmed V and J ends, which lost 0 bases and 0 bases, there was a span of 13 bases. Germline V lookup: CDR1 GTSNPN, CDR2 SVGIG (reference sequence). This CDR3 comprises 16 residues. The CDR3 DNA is TGTGCCTGGAGTGTAATAAGGGTTTCTAGCACAGATACGCAGTATTTT. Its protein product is CAWSVIRVSSTDTQYF.

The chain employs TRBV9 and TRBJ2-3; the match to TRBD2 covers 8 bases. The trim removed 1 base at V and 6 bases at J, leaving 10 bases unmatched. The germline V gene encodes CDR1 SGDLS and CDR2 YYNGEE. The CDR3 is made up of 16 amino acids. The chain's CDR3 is CASSVPIGGAGDTQYF. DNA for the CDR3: TGTGCCAGCAGCGTACCAATCGGGGGGGCCGGGGATACGCAGTATTTT.

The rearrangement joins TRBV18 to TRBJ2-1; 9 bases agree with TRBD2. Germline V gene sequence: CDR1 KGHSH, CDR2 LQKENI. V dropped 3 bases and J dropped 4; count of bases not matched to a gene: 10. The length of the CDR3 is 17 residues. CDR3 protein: CASSPPGSGGIYNEQFF. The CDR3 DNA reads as TGTGCCAGCTCACCTCCGGGGAGCGGGGGGATATACAATGAGCAGTTCTTC.

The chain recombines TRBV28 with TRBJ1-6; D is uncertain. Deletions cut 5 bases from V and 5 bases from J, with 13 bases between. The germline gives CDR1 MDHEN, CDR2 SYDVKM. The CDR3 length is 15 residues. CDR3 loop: CASSPGGVNNSPLHF. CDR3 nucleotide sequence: TGTGCCAGCAGTCCCGGCGGGGTGAATAATTCACCCCTCCACTTT.

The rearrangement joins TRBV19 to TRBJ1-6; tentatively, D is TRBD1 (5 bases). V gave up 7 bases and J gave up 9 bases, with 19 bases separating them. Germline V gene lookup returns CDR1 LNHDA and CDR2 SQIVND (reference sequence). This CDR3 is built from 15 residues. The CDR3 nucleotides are TGTGCCAGTACCCCGGGACTTACATTGGGTTCACCCCTCCACTTT. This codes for CASTPGLTLGSPLHF.

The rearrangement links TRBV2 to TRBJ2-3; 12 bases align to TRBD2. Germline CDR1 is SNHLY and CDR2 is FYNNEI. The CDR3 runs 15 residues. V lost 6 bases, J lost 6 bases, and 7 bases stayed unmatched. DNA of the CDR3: TGTGCCAGCAGAGAGGCTAGCGGGGGGGTGGATACGCAGTATTTT. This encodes CASREASGGVDTQYF.

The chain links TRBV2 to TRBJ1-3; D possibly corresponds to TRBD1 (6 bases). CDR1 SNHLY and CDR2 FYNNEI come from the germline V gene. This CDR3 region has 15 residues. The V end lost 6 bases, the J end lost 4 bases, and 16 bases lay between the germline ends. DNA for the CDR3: TGTGCCAGCAGCCGGACAGTGTCGGAGGGAAACACCATATATTTT. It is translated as CASSRTVSEGNTIYF.

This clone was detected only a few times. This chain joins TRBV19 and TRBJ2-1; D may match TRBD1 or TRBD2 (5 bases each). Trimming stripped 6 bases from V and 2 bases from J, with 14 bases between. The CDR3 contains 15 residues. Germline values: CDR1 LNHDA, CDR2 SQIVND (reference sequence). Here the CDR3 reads CASSLGTTAYNEQFF. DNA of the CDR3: TGTGCCAGTAGCCTAGGGACCACAGCCTACAATGAGCAGTTCTTC.

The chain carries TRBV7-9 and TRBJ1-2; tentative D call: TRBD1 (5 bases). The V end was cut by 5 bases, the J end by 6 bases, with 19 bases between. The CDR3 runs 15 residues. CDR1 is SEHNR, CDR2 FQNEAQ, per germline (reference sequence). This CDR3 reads CASSPTGSGLDGYTF. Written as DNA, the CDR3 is TGTGCCAGCAGCCCTACGGGGTCAGGGCTCGATGGCTACACCTTC.

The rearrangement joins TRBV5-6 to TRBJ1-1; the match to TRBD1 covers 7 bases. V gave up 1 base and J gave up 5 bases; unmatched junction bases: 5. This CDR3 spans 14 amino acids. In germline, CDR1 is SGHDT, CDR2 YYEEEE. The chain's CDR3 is CASSLQGVRTEAFF. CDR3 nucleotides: TGTGCCAGCAGCTTGCAGGGGGTGAGGACTGAAGCTTTCTTT.

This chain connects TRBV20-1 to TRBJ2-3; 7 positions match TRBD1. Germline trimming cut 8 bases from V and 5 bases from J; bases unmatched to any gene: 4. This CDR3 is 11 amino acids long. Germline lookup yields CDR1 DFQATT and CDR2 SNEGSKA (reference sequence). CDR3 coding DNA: TGCAGTAAGGGGGCGAGAGATACGCAGTATTTT. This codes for CSKGARDTQYF.

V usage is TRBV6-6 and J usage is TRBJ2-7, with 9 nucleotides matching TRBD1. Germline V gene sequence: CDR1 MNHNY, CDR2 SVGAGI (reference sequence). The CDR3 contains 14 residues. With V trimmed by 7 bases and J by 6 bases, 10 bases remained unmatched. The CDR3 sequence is CASTVGQGLSEQYF. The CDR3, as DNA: TGTGCCAGCACCGTAGGACAGGGGCTCTCCGAGCAGTACTTC.